These T cell receptor beta chains were read from a single sample in a study of blood T cells in healthy people across ages. TCRdb passed the 5' RACE reads through MiXCR, listing each CDR3 protein once. This sample yields around 800,000 distinct CDR3 sequences, of which roughly 26% are seen a single time; approximately 2.9% belongs to the top ten. These data were also filed under a second study, of T cells of mothers and their children.

Sequencing was performed on blood. The receptors stem from a boy between 10 and 17 years old in good health. Each CDR3 is given with its conserved first and last residue. A D gene is named only where the DNA matches it firmly. A clone size is listed for some rows: how often the clone was seen (once, few, many), or a class if it is expanded.

TRBJ2-4 | TRBV5-1 | - | few | CASSSSPQLAKNIQYF | TGCGCCAGCAGCTCCTCCCCACAGCTAGCCAAAAACATTCAGTACTTC
TRBJ2-5 | TRBV27 | - | - | CASSGRGPKTQYF | TGTGCCAGCAGCGGGCGGGGGCCGAAGACCCAGTACTTC
TRBJ1-4 | TRBV2 | TRBD1 | - | CASSLTGEGSEKLFF | TGTGCCAGCAGCCTAACAGGGGAGGGAAGCGAAAAACTGTTTTTT
TRBJ1-2 | TRBV6-6 | TRBD1 | - | CASTSGGASITGYTF | TGTGCCAGCACCTCAGGGGGGGCCTCTATCACGGGCTACACCTTC
TRBJ1-1 | TRBV24-1 | - | few | CATSVEAFF | TGTGCCACCAGTGTGGAGGCTTTCTTT
TRBJ1-2 | TRBV5-1 | - | - | CASSFGQRLGYTF | TGCGCCAGCAGCTTCGGACAGAGGCTTGGCTACACCTTC
TRBJ1-6 | TRBV20-1 | - | - | CSALTGSYNSPLHF | TGCAGTGCTCTTACGGGCTCCTATAATTCACCCCTCCACTTT
TRBJ2-5 | TRBV7-6 | TRBD2 | - | CASREFASGGEETQYF | TGTGCCAGCAGGGAGTTTGCTAGCGGGGGGGAAGAGACCCAGTACTTC
TRBJ2-5 | TRBV12-3/TRBV12-4 | - | many | CASSFGRQETQYF | TGTGCCAGCAGTTTTGGTAGACAAGAGACCCAGTACTTC
TRBJ2-3 | TRBV7-2 | TRBD2 | - | CASSMTSGGTDTQYF | TGTGCCAGCAGCATGACTAGCGGGGGTACAGATACGCAGTATTTT
TRBJ1-3 | TRBV12-3/TRBV12-4 | - | few | CASSLRRKDSGSTIYF | TGTGCCAGCAGTTTAAGGCGCAAGGACTCTGGAAGCACCATATATTTT
TRBJ1-2 | TRBV20-1 | - | few | CSATPSGGTYYGYTF | TGCAGTGCTACGCCCTCGGGGGGAACCTATTATGGCTACACCTTC
TRBJ1-4 | TRBV6-6 | - | many | CASTLGPGEKLFF | TGTGCCAGCACCCTTGGTCCGGGGGAAAAACTGTTTTTT
TRBJ1-5 | TRBV3-1 | - | few | CASSQDMAGRQPQHF | TGTGCCAGCAGCCAAGATATGGCGGGGAGGCAGCCCCAGCATTTT
TRBJ2-1 | TRBV25-1 | - | few | CASSDLAQDEQFF | TGTGCCAGCAGTGATCTAGCGCAGGATGAGCAGTTCTTC
TRBJ2-7 | TRBV12-3/TRBV12-4 | TRBD1 | few | CASKTDRDRVHEQYF | TGTGCCAGCAAAACGGACCGGGACAGGGTCCACGAGCAGTACTTC
TRBJ2-5 | TRBV5-5 | TRBD2 | - | CASSPTSGAGETQYF | TGTGCCAGCAGCCCCACTAGCGGGGCGGGGGAGACCCAGTACTTC
TRBJ1-2 | TRBV29-1 | - | few | CSVGPLDGVRYGYTF | TGCAGCGTGGGCCCCTTGGACGGGGTCCGTTATGGCTACACCTTC
TRBJ1-2 | TRBV2 | TRBD1 | - | CASSGPGQGAHGYTF | TGTGCCAGCAGTGGTCCGGGACAGGGGGCCCATGGCTACACCTTC
TRBJ2-5 | TRBV20-1 | - | few | CSAEGRMETQYF | TGCAGTGCCGAGGGACGTATGGAGACCCAGTACTTC
TRBJ2-7 | TRBV7-6 | - | many | CASSLVGRGKDEQYF | TGTGCCAGCAGCTTAGTAGGCAGGGGAAAGGACGAGCAGTACTTC
TRBJ2-6 | TRBV6-5 | - | few | CASSYSMAGGANVLTF | TGTGCCAGCAGTTACTCGATGGCGGGGGGGGCCAACGTCCTGACTTTC
TRBJ1-6 | TRBV7-2 | TRBD1 | - | CASSPRTGGYANSPLHF | TGTGCCAGCAGCCCTCGGACAGGGGGTTATGCTAATTCACCCCTCCACTTT
TRBJ1-2 | TRBV2 | - | - | CASSAGQSGNYGYTF | TGTGCCAGCAGTGCCGGACAGTCTGGGAACTATGGCTACACCTTC
TRBJ2-3 | TRBV3-1 | - | - | CASSQVPDTQYF | TGTGCCAGCAGCCAAGTGCCAGATACGCAGTATTTT
TRBJ2-1 | TRBV19 | TRBD1 | few | CASSVRGQGANEQFF | TGTGCCAGTAGTGTACGGGGACAGGGGGCGAATGAGCAGTTCTTC
TRBJ1-5 | TRBV7-2 | TRBD1 | - | CASSFDRAQPQHF | TGTGCCAGCAGCTTTGACAGGGCCCAGCCCCAGCATTTT
TRBJ1-2 | TRBV12-3/TRBV12-4 | - | few | CASTRDYYGYTF | TGTGCCAGCACCCGGGACTACTATGGCTACACCTTC
TRBJ2-4 | TRBV11-2 | TRBD2 | - | CASSLELAGVRSYF | TGTGCCAGCAGCTTAGAGCTAGCGGGGGTCCGCTCGTACTTC
TRBJ1-4 | TRBV12-3/TRBV12-4 | - | - | CASSPPSNEKLFF | TGTGCCAGCAGCCCACCCTCTAATGAAAAACTGTTTTTT
TRBJ2-5 | TRBV6-5 | TRBD2 | - | CASSYSGRGDQTQYF | TGTGCCAGCAGTTACTCAGGGCGGGGGGATCAGACCCAGTACTTC
TRBJ2-4 | TRBV4-1 | TRBD2 | - | CASSQGLAGGRGNIQYF | TGCGCCAGCAGCCAAGGACTAGCGGGGGGGCGGGGAAACATTCAGTACTTC
TRBJ2-7 | TRBV2 | - | - | CASSEALGQPKGYEQYF | TGTGCCAGCAGTGAAGCGCTTGGGCAGCCTAAGGGCTACGAGCAGTACTTC
TRBJ1-5 | TRBV7-2 | - | - | CASSSLGGVNQPQHF | TGTGCCAGCAGCTCGCTGGGAGGGGTGAATCAGCCCCAGCATTTT
TRBJ1-1 | TRBV23-1 | - | - | CASSQDWTGISEAFF | TGCGCCAGCAGTCAGGATTGGACGGGAATCTCTGAAGCTTTCTTT
TRBJ1-4 | TRBV25-1 | - | - | CASSEVINDEKLFF | TGTGCCAGCAGTGAAGTGATTAATGACGAAAAACTGTTTTTT
TRBJ2-7 | TRBV12-3/TRBV12-4 | TRBD1 | few | CDSSTGTGAPIIDAYEQYF | TGTGACAGCAGTACCGGGACAGGGGCCCCTATAATCGATGCGTACGAGCAGTACTTC
TRBJ2-5 | TRBV10-1 | - | - | CASSESTFPGETQYF | TGCGCCAGCAGTGAGTCCACCTTCCCGGGAGAGACCCAGTACTTC
TRBJ2-7 | TRBV28 | TRBD1 | - | CASGTGPSYEQYF | TGTGCCAGCGGGACAGGGCCTTCCTACGAGCAGTACTTC
TRBJ2-5 | TRBV27 | - | few | CASSLSFLAQETQYF | TGTGCCAGCAGTTTATCATTTCTAGCCCAAGAGACCCAGTACTTC
TRBJ1-5 | TRBV5-1 | - | few | CASSLGPRSGEPQHF | TGCGCCAGCAGCTTGGGGCCCCGATCGGGTGAGCCCCAGCATTTT
TRBJ2-5 | TRBV2 | - | - | CASEPYQETQYF | TGTGCCAGCGAACCCTACCAAGAGACCCAGTACTTC
TRBJ2-5 | TRBV20-1 | - | few | CSARGQDQETQYF | TGCAGTGCTAGAGGGCAGGACCAAGAGACCCAGTACTTC
TRBJ2-7 | TRBV6-6 | - | few | CASSYLRDKQYF | TGTGCCAGCAGTTACCTCCGGGACAAGCAGTACTTC
TRBJ1-1 | TRBV7-2 | - | few | CASSLKWPVAFF | TGTGCCAGCAGCTTAAAATGGCCCGTAGCTTTCTTT
TRBJ2-5 | TRBV10-3 | - | - | CAVSESEQETQYF | TGTGCCGTCAGTGAGTCGGAGCAAGAGACCCAGTACTTC
TRBJ2-7 | TRBV5-1 | - | few | CASSLEGNGEQYF | TGCGCCAGCAGCTTGGAAGGGAACGGGGAGCAGTACTTC
TRBJ1-2 | TRBV6-1 | - | - | CASSENRNYGYTF | TGTGCCAGCAGTGAAAACAGGAACTATGGCTACACCTTC
TRBJ2-7 | TRBV4-2 | TRBD1 | few | CASSQGLGQGQRSAYEQYF | TGTGCCAGCAGCCAAGGGTTAGGACAGGGCCAGCGCTCGGCCTACGAGCAGTACTTC
TRBJ1-1 | TRBV5-1 | TRBD1 | - | CASSFLPRQGTEAFF | TGCGCCAGCAGCTTTTTGCCCCGACAGGGCACTGAAGCTTTCTTT
TRBJ2-7 | TRBV11-2 | TRBD2 | few | CASSLGLAGNNEQYF | TGTGCCAGCAGCTTAGGACTAGCGGGGAACAACGAGCAGTACTTC
TRBJ1-1 | TRBV9 | - | - | CASSVAAMNTEAFF | TGTGCCAGCAGCGTGGCGGCCATGAACACTGAAGCTTTCTTT
TRBJ2-5 | TRBV5-1 | TRBD2 | - | CASRDTSGGQTQYF | TGCGCCAGCAGGGATACTAGCGGGGGGCAGACCCAGTACTTC